This TCR beta chain is drawn from a study of OX40 agonist ivuxolimab in advanced cancers. The repertoire was sequenced with immunoSEQ multiplex PCR; TCRdb's copy has only in-frame clones and lacks some. The sample has fewer than 55,000 clones, more than 75% seen once. The CDR3 is 17 residues long. Germline V gene lookup returns CDR1 KGHSH and CDR2 LQKENI. Trimming removed 6 bases from V and 3 bases from J, with 21 bases in between. This clone was observed a few times. This specimen was CD4+ or CD8+ T cells sorted from blood, taken in a trial of the OX40 agonist ivuxolimab. This receptor was taken from an adult with an advanced solid tumor such as melanoma, head and neck, liver or kidney cancer. The gene calls are TRBV18 and TRBJ1-5; tentatively, D is TRBD1 (5 bases). CDR3 nucleotide sequence: TGTGCCAGCTCCCAGGAGGTGGGGCAGGTAGCCAATCAGCCCCAGCATTTT. Its protein is CASSQEVGQVANQPQHF.